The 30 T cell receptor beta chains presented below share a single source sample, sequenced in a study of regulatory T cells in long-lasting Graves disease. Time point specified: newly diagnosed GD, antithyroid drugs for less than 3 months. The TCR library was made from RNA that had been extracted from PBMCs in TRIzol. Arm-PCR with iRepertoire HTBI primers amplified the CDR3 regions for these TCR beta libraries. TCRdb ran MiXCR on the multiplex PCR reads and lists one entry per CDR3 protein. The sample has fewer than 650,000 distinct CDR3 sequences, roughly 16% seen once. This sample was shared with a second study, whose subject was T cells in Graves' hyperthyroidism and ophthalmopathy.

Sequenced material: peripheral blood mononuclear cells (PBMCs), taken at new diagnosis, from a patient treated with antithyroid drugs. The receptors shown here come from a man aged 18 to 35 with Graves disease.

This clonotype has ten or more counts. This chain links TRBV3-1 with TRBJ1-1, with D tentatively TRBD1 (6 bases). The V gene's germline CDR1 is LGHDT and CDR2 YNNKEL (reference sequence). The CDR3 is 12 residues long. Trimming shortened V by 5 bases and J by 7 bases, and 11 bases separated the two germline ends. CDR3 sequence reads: CASSSGQLEAFF. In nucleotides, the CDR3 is TGTGCCAGCAGCAGTGGACAGCTTGAAGCTTTCTTT.

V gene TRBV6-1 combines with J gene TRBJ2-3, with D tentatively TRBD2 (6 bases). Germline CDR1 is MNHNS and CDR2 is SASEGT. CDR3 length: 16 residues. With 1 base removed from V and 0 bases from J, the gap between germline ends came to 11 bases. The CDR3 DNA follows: TGTGCCAGCAGTGAAGACCCCGGAGGGAGCACAGATACGCAGTATTTT. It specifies CASSEDPGGSTDTQYF.

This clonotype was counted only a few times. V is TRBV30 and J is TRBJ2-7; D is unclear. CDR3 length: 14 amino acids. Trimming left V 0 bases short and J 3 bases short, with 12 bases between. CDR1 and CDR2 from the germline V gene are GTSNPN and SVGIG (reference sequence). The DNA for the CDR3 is TGTGCCTGGAGTGTATCTCTACTAATCTACGAGCAGTACTTC. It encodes CAWSVSLLIYEQYF.

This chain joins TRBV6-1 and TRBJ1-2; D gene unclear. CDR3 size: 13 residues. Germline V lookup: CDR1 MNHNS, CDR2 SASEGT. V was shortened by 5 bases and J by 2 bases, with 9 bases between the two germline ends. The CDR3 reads CASSRAGNYGYTF. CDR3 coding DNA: TGTGCCAGCAGTCGAGCAGGCAACTATGGCTACACCTTC.

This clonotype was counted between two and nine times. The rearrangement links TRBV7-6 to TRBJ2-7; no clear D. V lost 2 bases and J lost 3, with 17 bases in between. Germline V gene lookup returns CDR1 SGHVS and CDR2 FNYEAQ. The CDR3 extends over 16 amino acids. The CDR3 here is CASSLMAEMDYYEQYF. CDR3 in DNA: TGTGCCAGCAGCTTAATGGCAGAGATGGATTACTACGAGCAGTACTTC.

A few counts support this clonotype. The CDR3 DNA follows: TGTGCACCTGGAAACACCATATATTTT. Protein product: CAPGNTIYF. The chain carries TRBV12-3 or TRBV12-4 and TRBJ1-3; D ambiguous. The length of the CDR3 is 9 residues.

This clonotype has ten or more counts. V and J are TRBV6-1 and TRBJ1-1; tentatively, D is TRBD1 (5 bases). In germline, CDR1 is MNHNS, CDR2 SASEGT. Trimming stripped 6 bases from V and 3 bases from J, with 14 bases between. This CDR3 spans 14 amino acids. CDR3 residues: CASRVRGVDTEAFF. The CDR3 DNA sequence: TGTGCCAGCAGAGTGCGGGGGGTCGACACTGAAGCTTTCTTT.

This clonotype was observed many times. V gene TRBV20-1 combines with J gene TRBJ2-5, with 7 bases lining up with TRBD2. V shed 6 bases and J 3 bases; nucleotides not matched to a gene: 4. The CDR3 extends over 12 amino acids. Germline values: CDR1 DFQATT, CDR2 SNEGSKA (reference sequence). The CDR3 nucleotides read TGCAGTGCCCCGGGGAGGGAAGAGACCCAGTACTTC. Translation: CSAPGREETQYF.

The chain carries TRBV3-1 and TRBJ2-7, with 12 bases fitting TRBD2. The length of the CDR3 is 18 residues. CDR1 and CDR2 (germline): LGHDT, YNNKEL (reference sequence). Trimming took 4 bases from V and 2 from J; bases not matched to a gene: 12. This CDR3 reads CASSPPFGLAGQTYEQYF. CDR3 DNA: TGTGCCAGCAGCCCTCCTTTCGGACTAGCGGGGCAAACCTACGAGCAGTACTTC.

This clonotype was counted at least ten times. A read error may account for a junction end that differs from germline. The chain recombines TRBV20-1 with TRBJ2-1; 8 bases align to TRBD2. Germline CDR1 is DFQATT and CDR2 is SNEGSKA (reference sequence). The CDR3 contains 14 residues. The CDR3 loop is CSASAFLSGGRKLF. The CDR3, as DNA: TGCAGTGCTAGCGCCTTTCTGTCGGGCGGGAGGAAACTCTTC.

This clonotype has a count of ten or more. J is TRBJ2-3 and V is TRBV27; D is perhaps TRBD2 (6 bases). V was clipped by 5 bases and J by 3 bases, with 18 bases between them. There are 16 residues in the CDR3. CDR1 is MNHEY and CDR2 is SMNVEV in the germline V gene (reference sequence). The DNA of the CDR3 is TGTGCCAGCAGTAACCAGCGCGGGGTCAGGACAGATACGCAGTATTTT. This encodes CASSNQRGVRTDTQYF.

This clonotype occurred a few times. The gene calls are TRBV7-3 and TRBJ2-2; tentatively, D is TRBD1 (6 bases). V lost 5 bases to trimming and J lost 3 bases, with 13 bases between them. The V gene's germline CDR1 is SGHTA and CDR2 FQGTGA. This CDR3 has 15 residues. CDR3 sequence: CASSPQGGDTGELFF. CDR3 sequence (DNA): TGTGCCAGCAGCCCACAGGGTGGTGACACCGGGGAGCTGTTTTTT.

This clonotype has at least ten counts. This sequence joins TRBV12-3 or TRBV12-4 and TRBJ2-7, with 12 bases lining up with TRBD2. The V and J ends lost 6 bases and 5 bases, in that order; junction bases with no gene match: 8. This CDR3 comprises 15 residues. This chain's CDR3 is CASSEPGLAGHEQYF. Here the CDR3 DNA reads TGTGCCAGCAGCGAACCGGGACTAGCGGGCCACGAGCAGTACTTC.

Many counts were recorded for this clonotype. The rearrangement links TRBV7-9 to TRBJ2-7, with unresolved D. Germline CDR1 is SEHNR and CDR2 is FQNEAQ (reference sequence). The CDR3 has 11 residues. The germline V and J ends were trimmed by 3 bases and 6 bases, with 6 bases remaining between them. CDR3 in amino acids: CASSFTSEQYF. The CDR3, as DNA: TGTGCCAGCAGCTTTACGTCCGAGCAGTACTTC.

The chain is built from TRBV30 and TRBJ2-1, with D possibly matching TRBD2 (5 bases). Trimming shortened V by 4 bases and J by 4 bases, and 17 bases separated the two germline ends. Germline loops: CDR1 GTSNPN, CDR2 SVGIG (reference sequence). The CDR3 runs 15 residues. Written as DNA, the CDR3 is TGTGCCTGGATCGGCGGCAAAACTAGATACAATGAGCAGTTCTTC. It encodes CAWIGGKTRYNEQFF.

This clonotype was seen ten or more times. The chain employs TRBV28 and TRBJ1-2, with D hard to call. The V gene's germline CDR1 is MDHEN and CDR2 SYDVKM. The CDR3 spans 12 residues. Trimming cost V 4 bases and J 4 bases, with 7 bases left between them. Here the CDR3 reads CASSSFIYGYTF. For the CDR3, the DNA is TGTGCCAGCAGTTCGTTCATCTATGGCTACACCTTC.

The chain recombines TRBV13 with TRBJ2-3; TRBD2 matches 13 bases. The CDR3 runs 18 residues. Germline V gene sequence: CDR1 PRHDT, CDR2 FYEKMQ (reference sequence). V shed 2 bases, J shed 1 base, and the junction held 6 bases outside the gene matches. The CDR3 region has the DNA TGTGCCAGCAGCTTAACTAGCGGGAGGGCCGGGGGCACAGATACGCAGTATTTT. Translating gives CASSLTSGRAGGTDTQYF.

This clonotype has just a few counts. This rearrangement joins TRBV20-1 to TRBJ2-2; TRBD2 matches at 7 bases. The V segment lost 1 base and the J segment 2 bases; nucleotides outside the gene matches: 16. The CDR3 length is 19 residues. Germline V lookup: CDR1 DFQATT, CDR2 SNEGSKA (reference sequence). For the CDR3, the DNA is TGCAGTGCTAGAGCCCCCCAGGGTGGAGGCGGGAGCAACACCGGGGAGCTGTTTTTT. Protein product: CSARAPQGGGGSNTGELFF.

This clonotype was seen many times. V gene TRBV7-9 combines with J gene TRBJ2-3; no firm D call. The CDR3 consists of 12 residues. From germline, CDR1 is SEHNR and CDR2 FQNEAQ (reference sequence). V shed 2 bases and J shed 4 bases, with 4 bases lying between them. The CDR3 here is CASSLPPDTQYF. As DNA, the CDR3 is TGTGCCAGCAGCTTACCCCCAGATACGCAGTATTTT.

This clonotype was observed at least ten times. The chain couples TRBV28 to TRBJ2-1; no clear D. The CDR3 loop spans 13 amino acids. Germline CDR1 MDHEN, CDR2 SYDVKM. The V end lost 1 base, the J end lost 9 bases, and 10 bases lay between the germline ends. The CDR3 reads CASSLSDRGEQFF. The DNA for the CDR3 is TGTGCCAGCAGTTTATCCGACCGAGGTGAGCAGTTCTTC.

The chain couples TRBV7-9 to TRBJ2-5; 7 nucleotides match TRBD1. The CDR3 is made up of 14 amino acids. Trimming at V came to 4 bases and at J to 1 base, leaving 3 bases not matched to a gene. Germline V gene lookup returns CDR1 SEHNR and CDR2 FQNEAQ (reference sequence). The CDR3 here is CASSSQGVQETQYF. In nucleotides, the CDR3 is TGTGCCAGCAGCTCCCAGGGGGTCCAAGAGACCCAGTACTTC. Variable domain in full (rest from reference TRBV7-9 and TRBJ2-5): DTGVSQNPRHKITKRGQNVTFRCDPISEHNRLYWYRQTLGQGPEFLTYFQNEAQLEKSRLLSDRFSAERPKGSFSTLEIQRTEQGDSAMYLCASSSQGVQETQYFGPGTRLLVL.

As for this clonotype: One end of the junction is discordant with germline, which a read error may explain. CDR3 region: CASSDTDRKHRYAVF. As DNA, the CDR3 is TGTGCCAGCAGTGATACTGACAGGAAGCACAGATACGCAGTATTT. The chain links TRBV7-3 to TRBJ2-3; a possible D gene is TRBD1 (6 bases). The CDR3 is made up of 15 amino acids. Germline V CDR1 and CDR2: SGHTA, FQGTGA.

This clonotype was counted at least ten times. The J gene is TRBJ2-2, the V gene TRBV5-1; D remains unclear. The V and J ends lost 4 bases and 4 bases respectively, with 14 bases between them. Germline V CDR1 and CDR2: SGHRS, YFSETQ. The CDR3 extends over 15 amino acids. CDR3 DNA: TGCGCCAGCAGCCCGGCCGCGGACCGCACCGGGGAGCTGTTTTTT. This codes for CASSPAADRTGELFF.

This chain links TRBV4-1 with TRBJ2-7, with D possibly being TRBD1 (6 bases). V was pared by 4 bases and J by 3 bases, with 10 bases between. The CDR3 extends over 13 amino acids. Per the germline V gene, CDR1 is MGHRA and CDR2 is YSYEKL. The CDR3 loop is CASSRAQGYEQYF. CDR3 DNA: TGCGCCAGCAGCCGGGCACAGGGCTACGAGCAGTACTTC.

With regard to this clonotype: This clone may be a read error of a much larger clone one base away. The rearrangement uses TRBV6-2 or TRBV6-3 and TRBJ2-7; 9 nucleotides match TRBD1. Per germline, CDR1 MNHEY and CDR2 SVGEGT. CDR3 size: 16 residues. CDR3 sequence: CASSYSRQGVSYEKYF. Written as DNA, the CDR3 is TGTGCCAGCAGTTACTCCCGACAGGGGGTCTCCTACGAGAAGTACTTC.

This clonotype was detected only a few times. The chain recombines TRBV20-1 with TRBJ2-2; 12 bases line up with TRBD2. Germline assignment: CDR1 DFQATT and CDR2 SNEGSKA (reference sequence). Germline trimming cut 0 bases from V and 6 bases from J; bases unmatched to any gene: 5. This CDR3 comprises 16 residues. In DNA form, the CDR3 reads TGCAGTGCTAGAGATCCCCTAGCGGGAGGGTCCGGGGAGCTGTTTTTT. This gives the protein CSARDPLAGGSGELFF.

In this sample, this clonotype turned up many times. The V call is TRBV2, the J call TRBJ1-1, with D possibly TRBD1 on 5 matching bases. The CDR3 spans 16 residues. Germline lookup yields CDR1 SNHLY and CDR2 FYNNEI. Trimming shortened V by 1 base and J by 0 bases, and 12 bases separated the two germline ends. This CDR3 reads CASSEERAGLNTEAFF. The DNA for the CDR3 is TGTGCCAGCAGTGAAGAAAGGGCAGGGCTGAACACTGAAGCTTTCTTT.

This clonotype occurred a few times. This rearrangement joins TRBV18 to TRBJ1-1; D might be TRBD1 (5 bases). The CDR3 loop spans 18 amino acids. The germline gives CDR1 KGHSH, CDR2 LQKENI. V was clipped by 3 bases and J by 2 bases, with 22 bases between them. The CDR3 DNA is TGTGCCAGCTCACCCCCCGGCAGCCTCGGGAGGGACAACACTGAAGCTTTCTTT. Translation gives CASSPPGSLGRDNTEAFF. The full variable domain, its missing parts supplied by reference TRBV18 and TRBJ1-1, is NAGVMQNPRHLVRRRGQEARLRCSPMKGHSHVYWYRQLPEEGLKFMVYLQKENIIDESGMPKERFSAEFPKEGPSILRIQQVVRGDSAAYFCASSPPGSLGRDNTEAFFGQGTRLTVV.

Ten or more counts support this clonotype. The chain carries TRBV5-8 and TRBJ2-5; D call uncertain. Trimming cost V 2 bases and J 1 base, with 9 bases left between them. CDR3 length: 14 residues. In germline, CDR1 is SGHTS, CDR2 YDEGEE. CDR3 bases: TGTGCCAGCAGCTTTTTAGGAGTCCAAGAGACCCAGTACTTC. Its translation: CASSFLGVQETQYF.

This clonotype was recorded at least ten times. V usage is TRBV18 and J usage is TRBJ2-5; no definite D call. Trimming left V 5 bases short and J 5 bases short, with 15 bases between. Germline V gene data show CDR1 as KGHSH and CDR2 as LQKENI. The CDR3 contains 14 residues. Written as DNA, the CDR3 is TGTGCCAGCTCATCGGTCCAGGCGGCGGAGACCCAGTACTTC. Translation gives CASSSVQAAETQYF.